The entry that follows covers one T cell receptor beta chain sequence. This sample is part of a study of Graves' ophthalmopathy and Graves' hyperthyroidism. Scientists amplified the TCR beta CDR3 regions from RNA transcripts. First-round RT-PCR relied on HTBI primers, and a second-round multiplex PCR came next. TCRdb used MiXCR to reprocess the multiplex PCR reads, holding one entry per CDR3 protein. The table includes about 400,000 distinct CDR3 sequences, 20% to 25% detected once. Germline values: CDR1 SGHTA, CDR2 FQGTGA. The CDR3 loop spans 15 amino acids. V was pared by 0 bases and J by 5 bases, with 13 bases between.

J is TRBJ2-5 and V is TRBV7-3; possibly TRBD2 for D (6 bases). This TCR was recovered from a woman in her late teens or twenties with stable Graves' hyperthyroidism. Specimen: peripheral blood. The CDR3 bases are TGTGCCAGCAGCTTAACCCGCGGCAGCGGGGAGACCCAGTACTTC. Residues: CASSLTRGSGETQYF.